Detailed here is one TCR beta chain. CDR3 length: 17 amino acids. V was clipped by 0 bases and J by 3 bases, with 18 bases between them. The germline V gene has CDR1 MGHRA and CDR2 YSYEKL. This specimen comes from a study of T-cell reconstitution after alpha-beta-depleted transplantation in children. Preparing the TCRbeta library involved the use of unique molecular identifiers. TCRdb fed the PCR reads into MiXCR, producing one record per CDR3 protein. The sample has 360,000 or so distinct CDR3 sequences; 20% are singletons. The starting material was PBMCs from the stem cell graft donor, obtained from the stem cell graft. The clonotype originates from a human donor who donated a stem cell graft to a child with acute myeloid leukemia. This sequence joins TRBV4-1 and TRBJ2-7; D unresolved. CDR3 in amino acids: CASSQDRGVGFGYEQYF. The CDR3, as DNA: TGCGCCAGCAGCCAAGATAGAGGCGTGGGTTTCGGCTACGAGCAGTACTTC.